Below, 31 T cell receptor beta chains from the same sample are listed, as sequenced in a study of blood T cell repertoires in COVID-19. Profiling relied on immunoSEQ multiplex PCR, and the TCRdb table lists in-frame clones only, not all of them. The profile shows hundreds of thousands of clones, over 75% of them singletons. The material sequenced was PBMCs or T cells enriched from blood (not recorded which). These TCRs come from a man in his late teens or twenties who had recovered from COVID-19.

This rearrangement joins TRBV10-3 to TRBJ2-2; weak D call: TRBD2 (6 bases). V gave up 6 bases and J gave up 2 bases, with 10 bases separating them. The germline gives CDR1 ENHRY, CDR2 SYGVKD. The CDR3 is made up of 14 amino acids. In DNA form, the CDR3 reads TGTGCCATCAGGAAGACTAGTAACACCGGGGAGCTGTTTTTT. It yields the protein CAIRKTSNTGELFF.

The genes are TRBV5-6 and TRBJ1-5; D possibly corresponds to TRBD1 (5 bases). With 4 bases removed from V and 7 bases from J, the gap between germline ends came to 12 bases. Germline V gene data show CDR1 as SGHDT and CDR2 as YYEEEE. The CDR3 has 13 residues. The CDR3 coding sequence is TGTGCCAGCAGCCGACAGCCAAAACAGCCCCAGCATTTT. Translated, it gives CASSRQPKQPQHF. Full variable domain (rest looked up from reference TRBV5-6 and TRBJ1-5): DAGVTQSPTHLIKTRGQQVTLRCSPKSGHDTVSWYQQALGQGPQFIFQYYEEEERQRGNFPDRFSGHQFPNYSSELNVNALLLGDSALYLCASSRQPKQPQHFGDGTRLSIL.

The chain employs TRBV11-2 and TRBJ2-1; the match to TRBD2 covers 11 bases. There are 16 residues in the CDR3. Per germline, CDR1 SGHAT and CDR2 FQNNGV. V trimming: 0 bases; J trimming: 7 bases; junction bases outside the gene matches: 5. The CDR3 nucleotides are TGTGCCAGCAGCTTAGAGGCTAGCGGGAGGTTTAATGAGCAGTTCTTC. Translation gives CASSLEASGRFNEQFF.

This clone was counted a few times. The J gene is TRBJ2-1, the V gene TRBV6-9, with 7 bases fitting TRBD2. V lost 1 base to trimming and J lost 3 bases; unmatched junction nucleotides: 6. The CDR3 loop spans 16 amino acids. From germline, CDR1 is MNHGY and CDR2 SVAAGI. The CDR3, as DNA: TGTGCCAGCAGTTATTTTGGAGGGAGGGTCTACAATGAGCAGTTCTTC. Its translation: CASSYFGGRVYNEQFF.

This clone was seen just once. This chain uses TRBV6-6 with TRBJ1-6; 12 bases are a match to TRBD1. CDR3 length: 18 residues. V was clipped by 5 bases and J by 7 bases; unmatched bases: 12. Germline V gives CDR1 MNHNY, CDR2 SVGAGI (reference sequence). CDR3 residues: CASSLRDRGPFWNSPLHF. The CDR3 region has the DNA TGTGCCAGCAGTCTCCGGGACAGGGGGCCTTTCTGGAATTCACCCCTCCACTTT.

This clone was seen more than once but under ten times. The rearrangement joins TRBV4-2 to TRBJ1-2, with 7 bases identical to TRBD1. The CDR3 contains 15 residues. The germline V gene has CDR1 LGHNA and CDR2 YNFKEQ. The V segment lost 1 base and the J segment 5 bases; nucleotides outside the gene matches: 7. The CDR3 loop is CASSQVETGQYGYTF. The DNA for the CDR3 is TGTGCCAGCAGCCAAGTGGAGACAGGGCAATATGGCTACACCTTC.

This sequence joins TRBV10-2 and TRBJ2-2, with D perhaps TRBD1 (7 bases). The germline gives CDR1 WSHSY, CDR2 SAAADI. Deletions cut 5 bases from V and 5 bases from J, with 12 bases between. This CDR3 spans 14 amino acids. The CDR3 DNA is TGCGCCAGCAGTCAGGGGGGCTTTACCGGGGAGCTGTTTTTT. It encodes CASSQGGFTGELFF.

This rearrangement joins TRBV18 to TRBJ2-1; 7 nucleotides agree with TRBD2. V was clipped by 3 bases and J by 8 bases; unmatched bases: 4. Germline V lookup: CDR1 KGHSH, CDR2 LQKENI. CDR3 length equals 13 residues. The CDR3 sequence is CASSPYLADEQFF. CDR3 DNA sequence: TGTGCCAGCTCACCGTACCTAGCGGATGAGCAGTTCTTC.

The V and J genes are TRBV18 and TRBJ2-7; TRBD1 agrees at 12 bases. The germline V gene encodes CDR1 KGHSH and CDR2 LQKENI. This CDR3 spans 15 amino acids. With 4 bases clipped from V and 1 base from J, the junction kept 2 bases outside the gene matches. As DNA, the CDR3 is TGTGCCAGCTCACGGGACAGGGGGCTTTCCTACGAGCAGTACTTC. Protein product: CASSRDRGLSYEQYF.

The rearrangement links TRBV18 to TRBJ1-2; D perhaps matches TRBD1 (5 bases). CDR3 size: 13 residues. CDR1 and CDR2 from the germline V gene are KGHSH and LQKENI. The V end was cut by 7 bases, the J end by 5 bases, with 14 bases between. CDR3 nucleotide sequence: TGTGCCAGCTTACAGACAGAAGAGTATGGCTACACCTTC. Translating it yields CASLQTEEYGYTF.

The chain recombines TRBV19 with TRBJ2-2; D not certain. V gave up 7 bases and J gave up 5 bases, with 11 bases separating them. The CDR3 runs 13 residues. The V gene's germline CDR1 is LNHDA and CDR2 SQIVND (reference sequence). CDR3 residues: CASTGRGTGELFF. CDR3 coding DNA: TGTGCCAGTACTGGAAGAGGAACCGGGGAGCTGTTTTTT.

The chain couples TRBV2 to TRBJ1-4, with no clear D. CDR1 and CDR2 (germline): SNHLY, FYNNEI. The CDR3 runs 14 residues. With 3 bases removed from V and 5 bases from J, the gap between germline ends came to 10 bases. CDR3 protein: CASSERLRNEKLFF. The CDR3 bases are TGTGCCAGCAGTGAGAGGTTAAGAAATGAAAAACTGTTTTTT.

This chain uses TRBV3-1 (or the pseudogene TRBV3-2) with TRBJ2-1, with TRBD2 matching 9 bases. With V trimmed by 4 bases and J by 4 bases, 8 bases remained unmatched. This CDR3 region has 16 residues. CDR1 and CDR2 (germline): LGHDT, YNNKEL (reference sequence). This CDR3 is CASSRTGLAPYNEQFF. For the CDR3, the DNA is TGTGCCAGCAGCCGCACCGGACTAGCGCCGTACAATGAGCAGTTCTTC.

This CDR3 reads CASSNRRDRVPTDTQYF. CDR3 nucleotides: TGTGCCAGCAGTAACCGCCGGGACAGGGTTCCGACAGATACGCAGTATTTT. The rearrangement joins TRBV2 to TRBJ2-3; 9 nucleotides match TRBD1. CDR3 length: 17 amino acids. Germline-derived CDR1 and CDR2 are SNHLY and FYNNEI. Losses at the gene ends were 5 bases for V and 3 bases for J; bases not matched to a gene: 12.

The chain couples TRBV7-6 to TRBJ1-4; the D is unclear. The length of the CDR3 is 15 residues. The germline V gene encodes CDR1 SGHVS and CDR2 FNYEAQ. The V end lost 1 base, the J end lost 2 bases, and 8 bases lay between the germline ends. This CDR3 reads CASSLGGVTNEKLFF. The CDR3 DNA sequence: TGTGCCAGCAGCTTAGGCGGGGTTACTAATGAAAAACTGTTTTTT. The full variable domain, with the rest looked up from reference TRBV7-6 and TRBJ1-4, is GAGVSQSPRYKVTKRGQDVALRCDPISGHVSLYWYRQALGQGPEFLTYFNYEAQQDKSGLPNDRFSAERPEGSISTLTIQRTEQRDSAMYRCASSLGGVTNEKLFFGSGTQLSVL.

This sequence joins TRBV25-1 and TRBJ1-3; TRBD1 agrees at 8 bases. Losses at the gene ends were 3 bases for V and 1 base for J; bases not matched to a gene: 5. CDR3 length: 16 amino acids. The germline gives CDR1 MGHDK, CDR2 SYGVNS. The CDR3 DNA follows: TGTGCCAGCAGTGATCCAGGGGGCTATTCTGGAAACACCATATATTTT. As protein: CASSDPGGYSGNTIYF.

The CDR3 sequence is CAIILADLNNEQFF. Here the CDR3 DNA reads TGTGCCATCATACTAGCGGATTTAAACAATGAGCAGTTCTTC. The rearrangement links TRBV2 to TRBJ2-1, with 8 bases fitting TRBD2. The V segment lost 10 bases and the J segment 5 bases; nucleotides outside the gene matches: 10. CDR1 and CDR2 (germline): SNHLY, FYNNEI. This CDR3 spans 14 amino acids.

There are a few counts of this clone. The gene calls are TRBV5-6 and TRBJ1-5; D gene unclear. The V and J ends lost 2 bases and 1 base respectively, with 7 bases between them. The CDR3 is 14 residues long. The germline CDR1 and CDR2 sequences are SGHDT and YYEEEE. The CDR3 is CASSLEQSNQPQHF. The CDR3 DNA sequence: TGTGCCAGCAGCTTAGAACAGAGCAATCAGCCCCAGCATTTT. The full variable domain, its missing parts supplied by reference TRBV5-6 and TRBJ1-5, is DAGVTQSPTHLIKTRGQQVTLRCSPKSGHDTVSWYQQALGQGPQFIFQYYEEEERQRGNFPDRFSGHQFPNYSSELNVNALLLGDSALYLCASSLEQSNQPQHFGDGTRLSIL.

CDR3 amino acids: CASSSLGRGTYNEQFF. The CDR3 bases are TGTGCCAGCAGCTCCCTCGGGCGGGGCACCTACAATGAGCAGTTCTTC. The V gene is TRBV7-2, the J gene TRBJ2-1, with a possible D match to TRBD2 (6 bases). Deletions cut 4 bases from V and 2 bases from J, with 15 bases between. Germline-derived CDR1 and CDR2 are SGHTA and FQGNSA. The CDR3 has 16 amino acids. The full variable domain, its missing parts supplied by reference TRBV7-2 and TRBJ2-1, is GAGVSQSPSNKVTEKGKDVELRCDPISGHTALYWYRQSLGQGLEFLIYFQGNSAPDKSGLPSDRFSAERTGGSVSTLTIQRTQQEDSAVYLCASSSLGRGTYNEQFFGPGTRLTVL.

V usage is TRBV27 and J usage is TRBJ1-5; TRBD1 aligns across 9 bases. The CDR3 sequence is 18 residues long. Germline-derived CDR1 and CDR2 are MNHEY and SMNVEV (reference sequence). With V trimmed by 1 base and J by 6 bases, 13 bases remained unmatched. CDR3 in amino acids: CASSLWLRDREGSQPQHF. DNA for the CDR3: TGTGCCAGCAGTTTATGGTTGAGGGACAGGGAGGGCAGTCAGCCCCAGCATTTT.

The chain uses TRBV5-1 and TRBJ2-1; D call uncertain. V was shortened by 0 bases and J by 0 bases, with 10 bases between the two germline ends. Germline V lookup: CDR1 SGHRS, CDR2 YFSETQ. The CDR3 contains 16 residues. The CDR3 DNA is TGCGCCAGCAGCTTGGGCGGCCTGAGCTCCTACAATGAGCAGTTCTTC. It yields the protein CASSLGGLSSYNEQFF.

The V and J genes are TRBV28 and TRBJ1-5; D remains unclear. Germline loops: CDR1 MDHEN, CDR2 SYDVKM. This CDR3 is 15 amino acids long. V dropped 6 bases and J dropped 4 bases, with 16 bases sitting between them. CDR3 protein: CASSPATLQNQPQHF. In nucleotides, the CDR3 is TGTGCCAGCAGCCCCGCCACCCTACAGAATCAGCCCCAGCATTTT.

The chain joins TRBV3-1 (or the pseudogene TRBV3-2) to TRBJ2-3; 10 bases are shared with TRBD2. CDR3 length equals 16 residues. Germline trimming cut 4 bases from V and 2 bases from J; bases unmatched to any gene: 6. Germline V gene data show CDR1 as LGHDT and CDR2 as YNNKEL (reference sequence). CDR3 loop: CASSPWTSGSTDTQYF. DNA for the CDR3: TGTGCCAGCAGCCCCTGGACTAGCGGTTCCACAGATACGCAGTATTTT.

This chain links TRBV5-4 with TRBJ2-3; 7 bases line up with TRBD2. Germline V gene data show CDR1 as SGHNT and CDR2 as YYREEE (reference sequence). This CDR3 contains 16 residues. The J segment lost 4 bases and the V segment lost 2 bases, leaving 10 bases of the junction unmatched. The CDR3 region has the DNA TGTGCCAGCAGCTTTGGGGGAGGGATCTTGGCAGATACGCAGTATTTT. Its protein product is CASSFGGGILADTQYF.

CDR3 sequence reads: CASSRPRDYGYTF. The CDR3 DNA reads TGTGCCAGCAGCCGACCCAGGGACTATGGCTACACCTTC. The V and J genes are TRBV5-4 and TRBJ1-2; tentatively, D is TRBD1 (5 bases). Germline V gene data show CDR1 as SGHNT and CDR2 as YYREEE (reference sequence). Trimming shortened V by 4 bases and J by 3 bases, and 10 bases separated the two germline ends. CDR3 size: 13 residues. Full variable domain (outside the CDR3, taken from reference TRBV5-4 and TRBJ1-2): ETGVTQSPTHLIKTRGQQVTLRCSSQSGHNTVSWYQQALGQGPQFIFQYYREEENGRGNFPPRFSGLQFPNYSSELNVNALELDDSALYLCASSRPRDYGYTFGSGTRLTVV.

The chain is built from TRBV4-1 and TRBJ2-7, with 13 bases identical to TRBD2. Trimming at V came to 1 base and at J to 1 base, leaving 7 bases not matched to a gene. This CDR3 is 18 amino acids long. Germline assignment: CDR1 MGHRA and CDR2 YSYEKL. The CDR3 here is CASSQGLAGGTLSYEQYF. The CDR3 nucleotides are TGCGCCAGCAGCCAAGGACTAGCGGGAGGTACCCTTTCCTACGAGCAGTACTTC.

The rearrangement links TRBV4-2 to TRBJ1-6; D may be TRBD1 (5 bases). V gave up 3 bases and J gave up 7 bases, with 10 bases separating them. The CDR3 is made up of 14 amino acids. CDR1 LGHNA and CDR2 YNFKEQ come from the germline V gene. The CDR3: CASSHRGINSPLHF. The CDR3 bases are TGTGCCAGCAGCCATCGGGGGATAAATTCACCCCTCCACTTT.

About this clone itself: Other nucleotide sequences from this sample produce the same CDR3. The chain employs TRBV20-1 and TRBJ2-5, with D hard to call. CDR1 is DFQATT and CDR2 is SNEGSKA in the germline V gene (reference sequence). Trimming stripped 3 bases from V and 2 bases from J, with 4 bases between. The CDR3 length is 11 residues. The CDR3 region is CSASGQETQYF. The CDR3 nucleotides are TGCAGTGCTAGCGGTCAAGAGACCCAGTACTTC.

This CDR3 reads CSVSTRNTGELFF. The CDR3 bases are TGCAGCGTATCGACTAGAAACACCGGGGAGCTGTTTTTT. This chain uses TRBV29-1 with TRBJ2-2; the D gene is possibly TRBD2 (6 bases). V lost 6 bases and J 2 bases, leaving 10 bases between the germline ends. CDR1 and CDR2 (germline): SQVTM, ANQGSEA. CDR3 length: 13 amino acids.

The genes are TRBV19 and TRBJ2-3; D not resolved. The CDR3 sequence is 13 residues long. Trimming removed 2 bases from V and 1 base from J, with 4 bases in between. Germline V CDR1 and CDR2: LNHDA, SQIVND (reference sequence). The CDR3 DNA reads as TGTGCCAGTAGTATACTTGGCACAGATACGCAGTATTTT. Translation gives CASSILGTDTQYF.

J is TRBJ2-1 and V is TRBV5-5; 9 positions match TRBD1. Germline-derived CDR1 and CDR2 are SGHKS and YYEKEE (reference sequence). The trim removed 4 bases at V and 3 bases at J, leaving 5 bases unmatched. This CDR3 contains 15 residues. CDR3 nucleotide sequence: TGTGCCAGCAGCACGGGACAGGGAATCTACAATGAGCAGTTCTTC. Translation gives CASSTGQGIYNEQFF. Using reference TRBV5-5 and TRBJ2-1 for the parts outside the CDR3, the full variable domain is DAGVTQSPTHLIKTRGQQVTLRCSPISGHKSVSWYQQVLGQGPQFIFQYYEKEERGRGNFPDRFSARQFPNYSSELNVNALLLGDSALYLCASSTGQGIYNEQFFGPGTRLTVL.